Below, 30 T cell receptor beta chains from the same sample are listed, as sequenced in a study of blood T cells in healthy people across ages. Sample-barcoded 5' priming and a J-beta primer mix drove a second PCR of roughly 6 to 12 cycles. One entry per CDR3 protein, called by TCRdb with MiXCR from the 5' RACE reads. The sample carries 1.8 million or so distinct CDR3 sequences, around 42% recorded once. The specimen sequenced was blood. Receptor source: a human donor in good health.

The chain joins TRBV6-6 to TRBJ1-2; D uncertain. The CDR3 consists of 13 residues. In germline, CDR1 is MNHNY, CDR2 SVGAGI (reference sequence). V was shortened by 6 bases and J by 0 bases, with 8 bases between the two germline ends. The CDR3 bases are TGTGCCAGCAGCCGCGCCACTAACTATGGCTACACCTTC. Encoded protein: CASSRATNYGYTF.

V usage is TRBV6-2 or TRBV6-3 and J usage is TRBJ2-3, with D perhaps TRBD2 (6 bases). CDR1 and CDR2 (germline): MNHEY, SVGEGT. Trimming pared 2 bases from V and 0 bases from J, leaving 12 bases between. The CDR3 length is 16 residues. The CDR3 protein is CASSYGRGASTDTQYF. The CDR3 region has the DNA TGTGCCAGCAGTTACGGGCGGGGAGCTAGCACAGATACGCAGTATTTT.

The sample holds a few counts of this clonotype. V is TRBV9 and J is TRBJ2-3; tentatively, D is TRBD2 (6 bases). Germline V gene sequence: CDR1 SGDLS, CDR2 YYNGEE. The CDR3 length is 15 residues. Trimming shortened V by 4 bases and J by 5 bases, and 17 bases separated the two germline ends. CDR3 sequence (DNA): TGTGCCAGCAGCACATCCTTAGCGGAGGGAGATACGCAGTATTTT. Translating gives CASSTSLAEGDTQYF.

CDR3 residues: CATSVGGDLNEQFF. The CDR3 region has the DNA TGTGCCACCAGTGTTGGCGGGGACCTCAATGAGCAGTTCTTC. The gene calls are TRBV24-1 and TRBJ2-1; D perhaps matches TRBD2 (6 bases). Trimming removed 5 bases from V and 6 bases from J, with 13 bases in between. There are 14 residues in the CDR3. Germline V gene lookup returns CDR1 KGHDR and CDR2 SFDVKD.

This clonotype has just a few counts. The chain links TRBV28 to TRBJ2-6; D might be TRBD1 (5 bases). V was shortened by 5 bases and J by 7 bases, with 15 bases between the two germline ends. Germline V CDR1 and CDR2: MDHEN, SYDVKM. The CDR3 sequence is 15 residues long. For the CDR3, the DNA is TGTGCCAGCAGTAGACAAGGGGTGGGCGCCAACGTCCTGACTTTC. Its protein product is CASSRQGVGANVLTF. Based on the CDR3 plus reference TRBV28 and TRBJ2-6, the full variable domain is DVKVTQSSRYLVKRTGEKVFLECVQDMDHENMFWYRQDPGLGLRLIYFSYDVKMKEKGDIPEGYSVSREKKERFSLILESASTNQTSMYLCASSRQGVGANVLTFGAGSRLTVL.

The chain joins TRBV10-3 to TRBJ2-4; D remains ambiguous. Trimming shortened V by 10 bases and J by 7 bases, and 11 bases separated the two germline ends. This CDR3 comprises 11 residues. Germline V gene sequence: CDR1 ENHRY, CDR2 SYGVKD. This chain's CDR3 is CATMLDNIQYF. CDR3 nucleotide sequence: TGTGCCACCATGTTAGACAACATTCAGTACTTC.

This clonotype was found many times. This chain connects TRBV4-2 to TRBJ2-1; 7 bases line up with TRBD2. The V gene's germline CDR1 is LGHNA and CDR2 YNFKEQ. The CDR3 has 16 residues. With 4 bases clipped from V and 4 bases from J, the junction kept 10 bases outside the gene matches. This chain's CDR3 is CASSPYPGLSYNEQFF. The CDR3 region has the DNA TGTGCCAGCAGCCCCTACCCGGGACTAAGTTACAATGAGCAGTTCTTC.

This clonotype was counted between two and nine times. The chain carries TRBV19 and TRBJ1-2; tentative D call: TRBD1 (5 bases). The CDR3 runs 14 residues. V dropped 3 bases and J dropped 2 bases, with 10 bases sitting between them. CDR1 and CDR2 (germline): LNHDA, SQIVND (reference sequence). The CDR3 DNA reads TGTGCCAGTAGTATCAAACAGGAGAACTATGGCTACACCTTC. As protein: CASSIKQENYGYTF.

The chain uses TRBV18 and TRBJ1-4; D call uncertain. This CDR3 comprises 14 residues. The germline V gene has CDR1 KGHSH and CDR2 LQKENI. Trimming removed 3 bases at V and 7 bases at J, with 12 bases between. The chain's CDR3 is CASSPVSGIEKLFF. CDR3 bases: TGTGCCAGCTCACCTGTTTCTGGGATTGAAAAACTGTTTTTT.

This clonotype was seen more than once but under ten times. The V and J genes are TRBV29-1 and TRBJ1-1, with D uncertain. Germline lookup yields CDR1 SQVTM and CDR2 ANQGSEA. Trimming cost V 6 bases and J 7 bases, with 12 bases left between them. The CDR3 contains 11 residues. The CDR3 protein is CSVDTTSEAFF. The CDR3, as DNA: TGCAGCGTCGACACCACCAGTGAAGCTTTCTTT. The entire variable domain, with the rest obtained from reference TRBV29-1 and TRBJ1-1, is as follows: SAVISQKPSRDICQRGTSLTIQCQVDSQVTMMFWYRQQPGQSLTLIATANQGSEATYESGFVIDKFPISRPNLTFSTLTVSNMSPEDSSIYLCSVDTTSEAFFGQGTRLTVV.

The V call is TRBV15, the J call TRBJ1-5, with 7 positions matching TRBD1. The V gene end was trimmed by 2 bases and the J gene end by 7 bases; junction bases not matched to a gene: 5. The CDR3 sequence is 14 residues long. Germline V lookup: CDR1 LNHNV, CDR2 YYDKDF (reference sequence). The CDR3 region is CATSRSRGDQPQHF. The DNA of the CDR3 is TGTGCCACCAGCAGATCCAGGGGGGACCAGCCCCAGCATTTT. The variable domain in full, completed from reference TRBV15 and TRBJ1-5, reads DAMVIQNPRYQVTQFGKPVTLSCSQTLNHNVMYWYQQKSSQAPKLLFHYYDKDFNNEADTPDNFQSRRPNTSFCFLDIRSPGLGDTAMYLCATSRSRGDQPQHFGDGTRLSIL.

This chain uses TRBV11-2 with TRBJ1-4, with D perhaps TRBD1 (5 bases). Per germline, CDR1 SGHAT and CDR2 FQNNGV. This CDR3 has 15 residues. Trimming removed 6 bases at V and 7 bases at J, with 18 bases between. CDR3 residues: CASRPDSLGSEKLFF. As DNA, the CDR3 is TGTGCCAGCAGACCCGACAGCCTCGGGAGTGAAAAACTGTTTTTT.

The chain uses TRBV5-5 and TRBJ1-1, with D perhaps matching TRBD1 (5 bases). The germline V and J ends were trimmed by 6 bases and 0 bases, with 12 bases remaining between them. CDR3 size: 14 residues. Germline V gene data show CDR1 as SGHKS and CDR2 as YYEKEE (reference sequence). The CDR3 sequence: CASNPGRVNTEAFF. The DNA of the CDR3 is TGTGCCAGCAACCCCGGCAGGGTGAACACTGAAGCTTTCTTT.

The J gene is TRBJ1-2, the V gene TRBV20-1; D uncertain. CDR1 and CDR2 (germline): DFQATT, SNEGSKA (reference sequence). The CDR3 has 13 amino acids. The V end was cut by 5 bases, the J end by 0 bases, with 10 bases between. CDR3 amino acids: CSAWRGSNYGYTF. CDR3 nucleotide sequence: TGCAGTGCTTGGAGAGGGTCTAACTATGGCTACACCTTC.

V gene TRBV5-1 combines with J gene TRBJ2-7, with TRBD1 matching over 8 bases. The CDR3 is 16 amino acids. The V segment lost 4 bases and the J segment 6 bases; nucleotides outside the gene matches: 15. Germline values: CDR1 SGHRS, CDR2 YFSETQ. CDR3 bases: TGCGCCAGCAGCATCGGATCCGACAGGGGTATGTTCGAGCAGTACTTC. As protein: CASSIGSDRGMFEQYF.

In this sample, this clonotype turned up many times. CDR3 in DNA: TGTGCCAGCAGCCAAGACAGGGCGCAGACCCAGTACTTC. Translation gives CASSQDRAQTQYF. The rearrangement uses TRBV3-1 and TRBJ2-5, with a tentative D call TRBD1 (5 bases). CDR1 LGHDT and CDR2 YNNKEL come from the germline V gene (reference sequence). Trimming left V 0 bases short and J 6 bases short, with 8 bases between. The CDR3 loop spans 13 amino acids.

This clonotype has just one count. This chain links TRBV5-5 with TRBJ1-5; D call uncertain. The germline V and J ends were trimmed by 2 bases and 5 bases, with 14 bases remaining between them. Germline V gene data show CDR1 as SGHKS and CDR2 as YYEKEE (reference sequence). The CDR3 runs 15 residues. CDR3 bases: TGTGCCAGCAGCTTCGAAGTTGGACGGTATCAGCCCCAGCATTTT. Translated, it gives CASSFEVGRYQPQHF.

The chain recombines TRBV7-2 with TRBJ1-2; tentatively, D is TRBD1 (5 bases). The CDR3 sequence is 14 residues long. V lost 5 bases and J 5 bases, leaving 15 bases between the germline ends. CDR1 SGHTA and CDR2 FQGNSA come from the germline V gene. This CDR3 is CASSRDPLSYGYTF. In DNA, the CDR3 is TGTGCCAGCAGCCGGGACCCGCTCTCTTATGGCTACACCTTC. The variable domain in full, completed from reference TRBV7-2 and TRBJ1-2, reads GAGVSQSPSNKVTEKGKDVELRCDPISGHTALYWYRQSLGQGLEFLIYFQGNSAPDKSGLPSDRFSAERTGGSVSTLTIQRTQQEDSAVYLCASSRDPLSYGYTFGSGTRLTVV.

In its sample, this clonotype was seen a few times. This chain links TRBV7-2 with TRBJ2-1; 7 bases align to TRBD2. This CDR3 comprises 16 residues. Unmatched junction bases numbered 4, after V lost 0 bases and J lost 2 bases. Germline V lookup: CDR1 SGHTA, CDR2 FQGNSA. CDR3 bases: TGTGCCAGCAGCTTAGCGGGGGGGTCCACCTACAATGAGCAGTTCTTC. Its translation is CASSLAGGSTYNEQFF.

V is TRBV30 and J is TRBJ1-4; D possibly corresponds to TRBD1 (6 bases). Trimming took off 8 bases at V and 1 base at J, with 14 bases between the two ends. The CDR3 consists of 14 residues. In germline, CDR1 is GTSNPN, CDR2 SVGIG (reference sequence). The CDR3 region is CAGQGPVTNEKLFF. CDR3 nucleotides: TGTGCCGGTCAGGGGCCTGTAACTAATGAAAAACTGTTTTTT.

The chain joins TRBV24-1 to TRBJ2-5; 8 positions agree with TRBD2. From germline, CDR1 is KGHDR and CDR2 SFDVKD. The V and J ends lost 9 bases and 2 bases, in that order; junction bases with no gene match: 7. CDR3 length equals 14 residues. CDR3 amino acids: CATAGTRRQETQYF. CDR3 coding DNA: TGTGCCACCGCAGGGACTAGGCGGCAAGAGACCCAGTACTTC.

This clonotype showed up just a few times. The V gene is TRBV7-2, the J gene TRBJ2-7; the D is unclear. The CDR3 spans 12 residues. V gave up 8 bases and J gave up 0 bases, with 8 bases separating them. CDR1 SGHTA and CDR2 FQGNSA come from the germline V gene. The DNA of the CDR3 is TGTGCCAGCGCCGAGGACTCCTACGAGCAGTACTTC. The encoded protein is CASAEDSYEQYF.

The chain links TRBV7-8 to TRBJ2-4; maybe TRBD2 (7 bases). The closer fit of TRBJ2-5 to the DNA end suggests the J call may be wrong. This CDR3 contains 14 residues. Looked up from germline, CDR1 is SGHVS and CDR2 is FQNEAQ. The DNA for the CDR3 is TGTGCCAGCAGCCCTTGGGAGGGGGAAATGACCCAGTACTTC. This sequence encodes CASSPWEGEMTQYF.

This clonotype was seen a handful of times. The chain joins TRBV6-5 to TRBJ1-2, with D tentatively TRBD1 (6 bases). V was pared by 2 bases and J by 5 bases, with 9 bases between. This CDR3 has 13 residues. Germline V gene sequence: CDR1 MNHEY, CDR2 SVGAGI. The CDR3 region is CASSYGTRYGYTF. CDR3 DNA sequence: TGTGCCAGCAGTTACGGGACACGTTATGGCTACACCTTC.

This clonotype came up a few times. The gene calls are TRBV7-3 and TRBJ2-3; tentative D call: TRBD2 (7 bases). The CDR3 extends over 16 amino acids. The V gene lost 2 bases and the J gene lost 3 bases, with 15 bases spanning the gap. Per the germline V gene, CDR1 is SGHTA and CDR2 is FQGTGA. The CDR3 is CASSLGPGGLTDTQYF. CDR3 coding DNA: TGTGCCAGCAGCTTAGGGCCGGGGGGCCTTACAGATACGCAGTATTTT.

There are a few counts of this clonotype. CDR3: CSARPTDFPQETQYF. The CDR3 region has the DNA TGCAGTGCTAGACCAACCGACTTCCCGCAAGAGACCCAGTACTTC. The rearrangement uses TRBV20-1 and TRBJ2-5, with unresolved D. From germline, CDR1 is DFQATT and CDR2 SNEGSKA (reference sequence). V was cut by 2 bases and J by 2 bases, with 15 bases left in between. This CDR3 comprises 15 residues.

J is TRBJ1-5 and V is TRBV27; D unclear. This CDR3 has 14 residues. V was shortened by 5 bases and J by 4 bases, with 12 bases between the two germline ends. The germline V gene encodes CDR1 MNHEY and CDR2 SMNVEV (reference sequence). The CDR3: CASSQTWGNQPQHF. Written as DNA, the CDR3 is TGTGCCAGCAGTCAGACATGGGGAAATCAGCCCCAGCATTTT.

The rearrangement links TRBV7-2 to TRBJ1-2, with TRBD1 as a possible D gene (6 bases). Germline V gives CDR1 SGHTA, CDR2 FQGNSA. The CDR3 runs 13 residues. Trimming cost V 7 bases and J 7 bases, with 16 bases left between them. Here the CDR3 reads CASNLQGQGGYTF. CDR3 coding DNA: TGTGCCAGCAACCTACAGGGTCAAGGTGGCTACACCTTC.

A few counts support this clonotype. The CDR3 is CSAREGGAYNEQFF. CDR3 in DNA: TGCAGTGCTAGGGAGGGAGGTGCCTACAATGAGCAGTTCTTC. The rearrangement links TRBV20-1 to TRBJ2-1, with D possibly being TRBD2 (6 bases). The V and J ends lost 3 bases and 2 bases respectively, with 11 bases between them. This CDR3 comprises 14 residues. The germline gives CDR1 DFQATT, CDR2 SNEGSKA (reference sequence).

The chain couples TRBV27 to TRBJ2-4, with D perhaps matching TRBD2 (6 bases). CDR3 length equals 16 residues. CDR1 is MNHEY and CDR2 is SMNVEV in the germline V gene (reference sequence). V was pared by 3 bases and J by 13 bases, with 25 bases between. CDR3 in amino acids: CASSFSGTGGSLGQYF. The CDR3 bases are TGTGCCAGCAGTTTTTCCGGGACTGGGGGGTCTCTCGGGCAGTACTTC.